A single sample gave rise to the 22 T cell receptor beta chains below, sequenced in a study of OX40 agonist ivuxolimab in advanced cancers. Clones were read by immunoSEQ multiplex PCR, and TCRdb kept only the in-frame ones, dropping some. The repertoire holds about 83,000 clones, with less than 85% as singletons. Source: CD4+ or CD8+ T cells sorted from blood, taken in a trial of the OX40 agonist ivuxolimab. Source of these receptors: an adult with an advanced solid tumor such as melanoma, head and neck, liver or kidney cancer.

This rearrangement joins TRBV6-6 to TRBJ1-1, with 7 bases identical to TRBD1. This CDR3 spans 14 amino acids. In germline, CDR1 is MNHNY, CDR2 SVGAGI (reference sequence). V was pared by 6 bases and J by 4 bases, with 8 bases of the junction left unmatched. CDR3 loop: CASRRDSGSTEAFF. The DNA of the CDR3 is TGTGCCAGCAGACGGGACAGCGGTTCCACTGAAGCTTTCTTT.

V is TRBV5-1 and J is TRBJ1-1; 9 bases map to TRBD1. After removal of 4 bases from V and 5 bases from J, the junction contained 6 bases not matched to a gene. The germline V gene has CDR1 SGHRS and CDR2 YFSETQ. This CDR3 has 14 residues. In nucleotides, the CDR3 is TGCGCCAGCAGCGTGGACAGGGGTATTACTGAAGCTTTCTTT. It specifies CASSVDRGITEAFF.

V gene TRBV9 combines with J gene TRBJ2-2; 7 positions agree with TRBD1. V was clipped by 5 bases and J by 4 bases; unmatched bases: 8. Germline lookup yields CDR1 SGDLS and CDR2 YYNGEE. The CDR3 contains 15 residues. CDR3: CASSSGRDSTGELFF. The DNA for the CDR3 is TGTGCCAGCAGTTCTGGCCGGGACAGCACCGGGGAGCTGTTTTTT.

J is TRBJ2-5 and V is TRBV2; tentative D call: TRBD2 (5 bases). Germline V CDR1 and CDR2: SNHLY, FYNNEI. The CDR3 runs to 16 residues. The germline V and J ends were trimmed by 1 base and 1 base, with 13 bases remaining between them. The CDR3 loop reads CASSEGAGLLQETQYF. The CDR3 region has the DNA TGTGCCAGCAGTGAAGGGGCAGGACTCCTCCAAGAGACCCAGTACTTC.

This clone was seen only once. The chain uses TRBV6-5 and TRBJ2-7; no clear D gene. Germline V gives CDR1 MNHEY, CDR2 SVGAGI. The CDR3 is 13 residues long. With 4 bases removed from V and 2 bases from J, the gap between germline ends came to 9 bases. The CDR3 region has the DNA TGTGCCAGCAGTTTTGACGTTGCCTACGAGCAGTACTTC. Translating gives CASSFDVAYEQYF.

The rearrangement uses TRBV19 and TRBJ1-2; D is uncertain. This CDR3 is 12 amino acids long. V was clipped by 5 bases and J by 8 bases, with 12 bases between them. Germline V gives CDR1 LNHDA, CDR2 SQIVND (reference sequence). The CDR3 loop reads CASSPAQGGYTF. In DNA, the CDR3 is TGTGCCAGTAGTCCGGCCCAAGGGGGCTACACCTTC. Full variable domain (outside the CDR3, taken from reference TRBV19 and TRBJ1-2): DGGITQSPKYLFRKEGQNVTLSCEQNLNHDAMYWYRQDPGQGLRLIYYSQIVNDFQKGDIAEGYSVSREKKESFPLTVTSAQKNPTAFYLCASSPAQGGYTFGSGTRLTVV.

The rearrangement uses TRBV7-9 and TRBJ1-1, with D unclear. V was pared by 0 bases and J by 10 bases, with 15 bases between. CDR1 is SEHNR, CDR2 FQNEAQ, per germline (reference sequence). The CDR3 totals 14 residues. The CDR3 spells CASSLAQSAKGAFF. CDR3 DNA: TGTGCCAGCAGCTTAGCGCAGTCAGCAAAGGGAGCTTTCTTT.

This sequence joins TRBV7-2 and TRBJ2-3; 7 bases line up with TRBD2. Trimming took 5 bases from V and 3 from J; bases not matched to a gene: 11. Per germline, CDR1 SGHTA and CDR2 FQGNSA. The CDR3 is 16 amino acids. The CDR3, as DNA: TGTGCCAGCAGCCGATCCATTCGGGAGGTTACAGATACGCAGTATTTT. Its protein is CASSRSIREVTDTQYF.

This rearrangement joins TRBV15 to TRBJ2-3; weak D call: TRBD1 (5 bases). Germline values: CDR1 LNHNV, CDR2 YYDKDF (reference sequence). The CDR3 consists of 16 residues. Trimming removed 0 bases from V and 6 bases from J, with 16 bases in between. This CDR3 is CATSRDLGRDWDTQYF. CDR3 sequence (DNA): TGTGCCACCAGCAGAGATCTGGGCAGGGATTGGGATACGCAGTATTTT. Filled out from reference TRBV15 and TRBJ2-3, the complete variable domain reads DAMVIQNPRYQVTQFGKPVTLSCSQTLNHNVMYWYQQKSSQAPKLLFHYYDKDFNNEADTPDNFQSRRPNTSFCFLDIRSPGLGDTAMYLCATSRDLGRDWDTQYFGPGTRLTVL.

The chain combines TRBV5-5 with TRBJ1-1; D remains unclear. Germline CDR1 and CDR2: SGHKS and YYEKEE (reference sequence). The CDR3 extends over 13 amino acids. V lost 2 bases, J lost 4 bases, and 9 bases lay in between. The CDR3 loop is CASSLNPGTEAFF. DNA of the CDR3: TGTGCCAGCAGCTTAAACCCGGGCACTGAAGCTTTCTTT.

This CDR3 reads CASIGWDRGFHTEAFF. CDR3 DNA: TGTGCCAGTATAGGCTGGGACAGGGGGTTCCACACTGAAGCTTTCTTT. The gene calls are TRBV19 and TRBJ1-1; 11 positions agree with TRBD1. The CDR3 runs 16 residues. V lost 7 bases and J lost 3; bases outside the gene matches: 10. In germline, CDR1 is LNHDA, CDR2 SQIVND (reference sequence).

The chain carries TRBV19 and TRBJ2-1; TRBD2 matches 8 bases. Germline V gene data show CDR1 as LNHDA and CDR2 as SQIVND (reference sequence). The CDR3 has 15 residues. With 5 bases clipped from V and 8 bases from J, the junction kept 11 bases outside the gene matches. The CDR3 loop is CASSQTPGGPDEQFF. CDR3 in DNA: TGTGCCAGTAGTCAAACCCCGGGGGGGCCGGATGAGCAGTTCTTC.

The chain carries TRBV5-8 and TRBJ2-1, with D perhaps being TRBD1 or TRBD2 (5 bases each). The CDR3 sequence is 14 residues long. The ends were cut back, 0 bases at V and 6 bases at J, with 10 bases in the middle. CDR1 and CDR2 from the germline V gene are SGHTS and YDEGEE. In nucleotides, the CDR3 is TGTGCCAGCAGCTTGGGGGGGACCCTCAATGAGCAGTTCTTC. Its protein product is CASSLGGTLNEQFF.

The V call is TRBV11-2, the J call TRBJ2-7; D possibly corresponds to TRBD2 (5 bases). The CDR3 covers 13 residues. V shed 0 bases and J shed 2 bases, with 5 bases lying between them. Per the germline V gene, CDR1 is SGHAT and CDR2 is FQNNGV. CDR3 DNA sequence: TGTGCCAGCAGCTTAGAACTAGCCTACGAGCAGTACTTC. Its protein is CASSLELAYEQYF. The variable domain in full, with the rest retrieved from reference TRBV11-2 and TRBJ2-7, is EAGVAQSPRYKIIEKRQSVAFWCNPISGHATLYWYQQILGQGPKLLIQFQNNGVVDDSQLPKDRFSAERLKGVDSTLKIQPAKLEDSAVYLCASSLELAYEQYFGPGTRLTVT.

The rearrangement links TRBV18 to TRBJ1-4; D unclear. The germline V gene encodes CDR1 KGHSH and CDR2 LQKENI. V was clipped by 3 bases and J by 0 bases, with 11 bases between them. This CDR3 spans 16 amino acids. Here the CDR3 reads CASSPSSGATNEKLFF. CDR3 in DNA: TGTGCCAGCTCACCCTCAAGCGGGGCAACTAATGAAAAACTGTTTTTT.

The V call is TRBV6-1, the J call TRBJ2-3; D is uncertain. V lost 4 bases to trimming and J lost 6 bases, with 5 bases between them. From germline, CDR1 is MNHNS and CDR2 SASEGT. The CDR3 runs to 11 residues. CDR3 loop: CASSAWDTQYF. CDR3 DNA sequence: TGTGCCAGCAGTGCATGGGATACGCAGTATTTT.

The CDR3 spells CATSRSGTAQEKLFF. In DNA form, the CDR3 reads TGTGCCACCAGCAGAAGTGGGACAGCCCAAGAAAAACTGTTTTTT. The genes are TRBV15 and TRBJ1-4, with TRBD1 matching over 7 bases. CDR3 size: 15 residues. V gave up 2 bases and J gave up 8 bases; unmatched junction bases: 8. Germline V gene data show CDR1 as LNHNV and CDR2 as YYDKDF (reference sequence).

This clone was seen just once. This sequence joins TRBV11-2 and TRBJ1-2, with D uncertain. Germline CDR1 reads SGHAT; CDR2 reads FQNNGV. V was cut by 1 base and J by 4 bases, with 10 bases left in between. This CDR3 comprises 14 residues. Here the CDR3 DNA reads TGTGCCAGCAGCTTAGTCGCTGGAGTCTATGGCTACACCTTC. This translates into CASSLVAGVYGYTF.

The chain combines TRBV4-2 with TRBJ1-2; 8 bases match TRBD1. V was clipped by 2 bases and J by 4 bases; unmatched bases: 9. The CDR3 length is 16 residues. Germline V gives CDR1 LGHNA, CDR2 YNFKEQ. The CDR3 coding sequence is TGTGCCAGCAGCCAAACGCTACAGGGGGGCGGCTATGGCTACACCTTC. This gives the protein CASSQTLQGGGYGYTF.

The V gene is TRBV6-1, the J gene TRBJ1-2; possible D gene TRBD1, 6 bases. Germline V gives CDR1 MNHNS, CDR2 SASEGT. Trimming shortened V by 6 bases and J by 5 bases, and 16 bases separated the two germline ends. This CDR3 has 14 residues. Here the CDR3 reads CASRKPGQFYGYTF. DNA of the CDR3: TGTGCCAGCAGAAAACCGGGACAATTTTATGGCTACACCTTC.

This chain joins TRBV2 and TRBJ2-1; D is possibly TRBD1 or TRBD2 (5 bases each). V lost 8 bases to trimming and J lost 0 bases, with 14 bases between them. Per the germline V gene, CDR1 is SNHLY and CDR2 is FYNNEI. CDR3 length: 15 amino acids. The CDR3 loop is CASSQVGDSYNEQFF. CDR3 sequence (DNA): TGTGCCAGCTCCCAAGTGGGGGACTCCTACAATGAGCAGTTCTTC.

This sequence joins TRBV9 and TRBJ2-7; 9 positions match TRBD1. Germline-derived CDR1 and CDR2 are SGDLS and YYNGEE. This CDR3 spans 13 amino acids. V shed 2 bases and J 4 bases; nucleotides not matched to a gene: 1. CDR3 DNA: TGTGCCAGCAGCGTGGACAGGGGATACGAGCAGTACTTC. This encodes CASSVDRGYEQYF. Based on the CDR3 plus reference TRBV9 and TRBJ2-7, the full variable domain is DSGVTQTPKHLITATGQRVTLRCSPRSGDLSVYWYQQSLDQGLQFLIQYYNGEERAKGNILERFSAQQFPDLHSELNLSSLELGDSALYFCASSVDRGYEQYFGPGTRLTVT.